This T cell receptor beta chain was identified during a study of OX40 agonist ivuxolimab in advanced cancers. TCRdb keeps only in-frame clones here, not all; method: immunoSEQ multiplex PCR. The sample yields 7,500 to 10,000 clones, roughly 74% seen once. Germline assignment: CDR1 SQVTM and CDR2 ANQGSEA. This CDR3 has 13 amino acids. The junction had 5 bases not matched to a gene; V was cut back by 6 bases and J by 3 bases. The clonotype originates from an adult with an advanced solid tumor such as melanoma, head and neck, liver or kidney cancer. Sequenced here: CD4+ or CD8+ T cells sorted from blood, sampled in a trial of the OX40 agonist ivuxolimab. The gene calls are TRBV29-1 and TRBJ1-2, with 9 bases matching TRBD1. This chain's CDR3 is CSVRDREDYGYTF. CDR3 bases: TGCAGCGTACGGGACAGGGAGGACTATGGCTACACCTTC.